The rows below give T cell receptor beta chains drawn from one sample of a study of spatial heterogeneity in lung cancer. Each CDR3 protein gets one entry after TCRdb re-called the 5' RACE reads with MiXCR. The table shows some 54,000 distinct CDR3 sequences, with roughly 8.1% occurring only once. The specimen comprised PBMCs, sampled at follow-up. All receptors come from a female donor with early-stage non-small cell lung cancer. Each CDR3 is given with its conserved first and last residue. Fields, in order: clone size, J gene, D gene, V gene, CDR3 DNA, CDR3 protein. A D gene is named only where the DNA matches it firmly. Some rows mark clone size as missing; the rest say once, few, many or name a class of expanded clone.

abundance: NA
j_gene: TRBJ2-5
d_gene: NA
v_gene: TRBV6-6
CDR3nt: TGTGCCAGCAGTTACGGGGGGACTCAAGAGACCCAGTACTTC
CDR3aa: CASSYGGTQETQYF

abundance: few
j_gene: TRBJ2-1
d_gene: NA
v_gene: TRBV7-9
CDR3nt: TGTGCCGTTTCATCCGGGGCCCCTCAGTACAATGAGCAGTTCTTC
CDR3aa: CAVSSGAPQYNEQFF

abundance: NA
j_gene: TRBJ2-5
d_gene: NA
v_gene: TRBV20-1
CDR3nt: TGCAGTGCTAGAGATGAAGAGACCCAGTACTTC
CDR3aa: CSARDEETQYF

abundance: NA
j_gene: TRBJ1-5
d_gene: NA
v_gene: TRBV12-3/TRBV12-4
CDR3nt: TGTGCCAGCAGTTTTTCCCAGCCCCAGCATTTT
CDR3aa: CASSFSQPQHF

abundance: NA
j_gene: TRBJ2-2
d_gene: NA
v_gene: TRBV5-1
CDR3nt: TGCGCCAGCAGCTTGGAGCGGACAGTAAACACCGGGGAGCTGTTTTTT
CDR3aa: CASSLERTVNTGELFF

abundance: many
j_gene: TRBJ2-5
d_gene: NA
v_gene: TRBV24-1
CDR3nt: TGTGCCACCAGTCCCCTTGGGAGGGAGACCCAGTACTTC
CDR3aa: CATSPLGRETQYF

abundance: few
j_gene: TRBJ2-2
d_gene: NA
v_gene: TRBV30
CDR3nt: TGTGCCTGGATAGATTTAGCCGGGGAGCTGTTTTTT
CDR3aa: CAWIDLAGELFF

abundance: NA
j_gene: TRBJ1-6
d_gene: NA
v_gene: TRBV5-1
CDR3nt: TGCGCCAGCAGCTTGTGGTTCCGGGAGGCCGAGGGGCCATCACCCCTCCACTTT
CDR3aa: CASSLWFREAEGPSPLHF

abundance: few
j_gene: TRBJ2-2
d_gene: NA
v_gene: TRBV4-3
CDR3nt: TGCGCCAGCAGCCAAGATCCAGGGGTTAACACCGGGGAGCTGTTTTTT
CDR3aa: CASSQDPGVNTGELFF

abundance: many
j_gene: TRBJ2-7
d_gene: TRBD2
v_gene: TRBV5-1
CDR3nt: TGCGCCAGCAGCTTGGGAGCGGGGTCCGAGCAGTACTTC
CDR3aa: CASSLGAGSEQYF

abundance: many
j_gene: TRBJ2-1
d_gene: NA
v_gene: TRBV12-3/TRBV12-4
CDR3nt: TGTGCCAGCAGCCGATCCGACATCATAACACCCAATGAGCAGTTCTTC
CDR3aa: CASSRSDIITPNEQFF

abundance: NA
j_gene: TRBJ1-3
d_gene: NA
v_gene: TRBV29-1
CDR3nt: TGCAGCGTCCCCTCAGCTAACTCTGGAAACACCATATATTTT
CDR3aa: CSVPSANSGNTIYF

abundance: many
j_gene: TRBJ1-1
d_gene: TRBD1
v_gene: TRBV6-2/TRBV6-3
CDR3nt: TGTGCCAGCACCCCACTAACAGGGGACACTGAAGCTTTCTTT
CDR3aa: CASTPLTGDTEAFF

abundance: many
j_gene: TRBJ1-6
d_gene: TRBD1
v_gene: TRBV4-1
CDR3nt: TGCGCCAGCAGCCAAGATCCGACGGGACAGGGTTCACCCCTCCACTTT
CDR3aa: CASSQDPTGQGSPLHF

abundance: many
j_gene: TRBJ2-3
d_gene: NA
v_gene: TRBV12-3/TRBV12-4
CDR3nt: TGTGCCAGCAGTTTGTCGGCGCCCATCACAGATACGCAGTATTTT
CDR3aa: CASSLSAPITDTQYF

abundance: many
j_gene: TRBJ2-2
d_gene: NA
v_gene: TRBV5-1
CDR3nt: TGCGCCAGCAGCTTGGAGGCAGGGAGAACCGGGGAGCTGTTTTTT
CDR3aa: CASSLEAGRTGELFF

abundance: NA
j_gene: TRBJ1-2
d_gene: NA
v_gene: TRBV28
CDR3nt: TGTGCCAGCAGTTTACTGAGGGGCCCCTCTAACTATGGCTACACCTTC
CDR3aa: CASSLLRGPSNYGYTF

abundance: many
j_gene: TRBJ2-7
d_gene: TRBD2
v_gene: TRBV7-9
CDR3nt: TGTGCCAGCAGCTTGTCCAGCGGGGGGGCAGAGCAGTACTTC
CDR3aa: CASSLSSGGAEQYF

abundance: few
j_gene: TRBJ2-6
d_gene: TRBD1
v_gene: TRBV6-2/TRBV6-3
CDR3nt: TGTGCCAGCAACCACAAGAGGGGACAGCAACCGTCTGGGGCCAACGTCCTGACTTTC
CDR3aa: CASNHKRGQQPSGANVLTF

abundance: NA
j_gene: TRBJ1-1
d_gene: NA
v_gene: TRBV18
CDR3nt: TGTGCCAGCTCACCTCTGTCCGCGTCCCTGGCCGAAGCTTTCTTT
CDR3aa: CASSPLSASLAEAFF

abundance: medium-sized
j_gene: TRBJ2-2
d_gene: NA
v_gene: TRBV3-1
CDR3nt: TGTGCCAGCAGCCAAGATATGGGGGAGCCCGGGGAGCTGTTTTTT
CDR3aa: CASSQDMGEPGELFF

abundance: NA
j_gene: TRBJ1-6
d_gene: NA
v_gene: TRBV27
CDR3nt: TGTGCCAGCAGACGAGAGGGAACCTATAATTCACCCCTCCACTTT
CDR3aa: CASRREGTYNSPLHF

abundance: few
j_gene: TRBJ2-5
d_gene: NA
v_gene: TRBV19
CDR3nt: TGTGCCAGTAGTACCAGCCCCGGAGAGACCCAGTACTTC
CDR3aa: CASSTSPGETQYF

abundance: many
j_gene: TRBJ1-2
d_gene: TRBD1
v_gene: TRBV20-1
CDR3nt: TGCAGTGCTAGCGGGACAGGCTATGGCTACACCTTC
CDR3aa: CSASGTGYGYTF

abundance: many
j_gene: TRBJ2-1
d_gene: TRBD2
v_gene: TRBV7-2
CDR3nt: TGTGCCAGCAGCTTTAGCGGGGGGACCTACAATGAGCAGTTCTTC
CDR3aa: CASSFSGGTYNEQFF

abundance: many
j_gene: TRBJ2-1
d_gene: NA
v_gene: TRBV4-3
CDR3nt: TGCGCCAGCAGCCATTTACCGGGGGTCCTGAATGAGCAGTTCTTC
CDR3aa: CASSHLPGVLNEQFF

abundance: few
j_gene: TRBJ2-5
d_gene: NA
v_gene: TRBV28
CDR3nt: TGTGCCAGCAGTTTTCGTGACAGCCGACAAGAGACCCAGTACTTC
CDR3aa: CASSFRDSRQETQYF

abundance: NA
j_gene: TRBJ1-4
d_gene: NA
v_gene: TRBV5-1
CDR3nt: TGCGCCAGCAGAGGACAGTCACCTAATGAAAAACTGTTTTTT
CDR3aa: CASRGQSPNEKLFF

abundance: many
j_gene: TRBJ2-5
d_gene: NA
v_gene: TRBV7-2
CDR3nt: TGTGCCAGCAGCCGCGGCGTAGGAGAGACCCAGTACTTC
CDR3aa: CASSRGVGETQYF

abundance: few
j_gene: TRBJ1-2
d_gene: TRBD1
v_gene: TRBV12-3/TRBV12-4
CDR3nt: TGTGCCGGTCGGAACAGGGGGAGGAATGGCTACACCTTC
CDR3aa: CAGRNRGRNGYTF

abundance: few
j_gene: TRBJ1-5
d_gene: NA
v_gene: TRBV19
CDR3nt: TGTGCCAGTAAAAGATGGGGAGGCCTTAATCAGCCCCAGCATTTT
CDR3aa: CASKRWGGLNQPQHF

abundance: NA
j_gene: TRBJ2-1
d_gene: TRBD1
v_gene: TRBV5-4
CDR3nt: TGTGCCAGCAGCTTCACAGGGGAGCCCTACAATGAGCAGTTCTTC
CDR3aa: CASSFTGEPYNEQFF

abundance: many
j_gene: TRBJ1-3
d_gene: NA
v_gene: TRBV20-1
CDR3nt: TGCAGTGTCCCGAGGCTCTCTGGAAACACCATATATTTT
CDR3aa: CSVPRLSGNTIYF

abundance: many
j_gene: TRBJ2-7
d_gene: NA
v_gene: TRBV20-1
CDR3nt: TGCAGTGCTAGAGGACAGTCCTACGAGCAGTACTTC
CDR3aa: CSARGQSYEQYF

abundance: many
j_gene: TRBJ2-3
d_gene: NA
v_gene: TRBV5-1
CDR3nt: TGCGCCAGCAGCTTCCGGGAGCTCGGGGATACGCAGTATTTT
CDR3aa: CASSFRELGDTQYF

abundance: many
j_gene: TRBJ2-7
d_gene: NA
v_gene: TRBV5-4
CDR3nt: TGTGCCAGCAGCTCCCGAGTGGGGACATGGTCCTACGAGCAGTACTTC
CDR3aa: CASSSRVGTWSYEQYF

abundance: few
j_gene: TRBJ2-7
d_gene: NA
v_gene: TRBV5-5
CDR3nt: TGTGCCAGCAGCTCCACATGGGGCCCCTACGAGCAGTACTTC
CDR3aa: CASSSTWGPYEQYF

abundance: many
j_gene: TRBJ1-2
d_gene: NA
v_gene: TRBV28
CDR3nt: TGTGCCAGCAGTCCCTCAGGGAGGGTCACTGGCTACACCTTC
CDR3aa: CASSPSGRVTGYTF

abundance: few
j_gene: TRBJ1-6
d_gene: NA
v_gene: TRBV5-1
CDR3nt: TGCGCCAGCACCCTTGGAGAAATTAATTCACCCCTCCACTTT
CDR3aa: CASTLGEINSPLHF

abundance: many
j_gene: TRBJ2-5
d_gene: NA
v_gene: TRBV5-1
CDR3nt: TGCGCCAGCAGCTTGAGCCAAAACCAAGAGACCCAGTACTTC
CDR3aa: CASSLSQNQETQYF

abundance: NA
j_gene: TRBJ2-7
d_gene: TRBD1
v_gene: TRBV27
CDR3nt: TGTGCCAGCAGTTCGACCCGGGGACAGGGAGGCGAGCAGTACTTC
CDR3aa: CASSSTRGQGGEQYF